The 11 T cell receptor beta chains listed next were all sequenced from one sample in a study of blood T cell repertoires in COVID-19. Here immunoSEQ multiplex PCR was the method, and the copy in TCRdb shows in-frame clones only, minus some. The sample shows 150,000 to 200,000 clones, 85% of them seen only once. The sequencing sample was made of peripheral blood. These TCRs come from a woman aged 55-70 years with acute or convalescent COVID-19.

In its sample, this clone was seen a few times. The J gene is TRBJ2-1, the V gene TRBV5-8; D not resolved. Germline V gene sequence: CDR1 SGHTS, CDR2 YDEGEE. Trimming stripped 3 bases from V and 0 bases from J, with 13 bases between. The CDR3 runs 16 residues. The CDR3 nucleotides are TGTGCCAGCAGCTCACCAACAACAAGCTCCTACAATGAGCAGTTCTTC. Encoded protein: CASSSPTTSSYNEQFF.

The table lists this clone with a count of one. The chain links TRBV5-1 to TRBJ2-2, with TRBD1 as a possible D gene (6 bases). The CDR3 is made up of 16 amino acids. Germline CDR1 and CDR2: SGHRS and YFSETQ. The germline V and J ends were trimmed by 4 bases and 5 bases, with 18 bases remaining between them. This chain's CDR3 is CASSPRATGTTGELFF. In DNA, the CDR3 is TGCGCCAGCAGCCCACGCGCCACAGGGACGACCGGGGAGCTGTTTTTT. The full variable domain, in which reference TRBV5-1 and TRBJ2-2 provide the parts outside the CDR3, is KAGVTQTPRYLIKTRGQQVTLSCSPISGHRSVSWYQQTPGQGLQFLFEYFSETQRNKGNFPGRFSGRQFSNSRSEMNVSTLELGDSALYLCASSPRATGTTGELFFGEGSRLTVL.

The V and J genes are TRBV3-1 (or the pseudogene TRBV3-2) and TRBJ1-4, with 8 bases identical to TRBD1. CDR3 length equals 14 residues. CDR1 and CDR2 (germline): LGHDT, YNNKEL (reference sequence). Trimming at V came to 2 bases and at J to 7 bases, leaving 3 bases not matched to a gene. In DNA form, the CDR3 reads TGTGCCAGCAGCCAACAGGGGGCAGCTGAAAAACTGTTTTTT. Its translation is CASSQQGAAEKLFF.

The chain is built from TRBV5-1 and TRBJ2-1; a weak D match, TRBD2 (5 bases). The CDR3 totals 16 residues. Per germline, CDR1 SGHRS and CDR2 YFSETQ. V was clipped by 4 bases and J by 0 bases, with 14 bases between them. The CDR3 here is CASSLPQAVSYNEQFF. DNA for the CDR3: TGCGCCAGCAGCCTACCGCAAGCGGTCTCCTACAATGAGCAGTTCTTC.

This clone is a singleton in its sample. The CDR3 sequence: CASSSGGQGGTFAEAFF. DNA for the CDR3: TGTGCCAGCAGTTCCGGGGGACAGGGGGGAACATTCGCTGAAGCTTTCTTT. This chain joins TRBV28 and TRBJ1-1, with TRBD1 identical over 11 bases. The CDR3 totals 17 residues. Germline CDR1 and CDR2: MDHEN and SYDVKM. Germline trimming cut 4 bases from V and 6 bases from J; bases unmatched to any gene: 13.

The chain recombines TRBV3-1 (or the pseudogene TRBV3-2) with TRBJ2-2, with D maybe TRBD1 (5 bases). This CDR3 contains 12 residues. V was trimmed by 8 bases and J by 1 base, leaving 5 bases between them. Germline V gene lookup returns CDR1 LGHDT and CDR2 YNNKEL (reference sequence). CDR3 in amino acids: CASGQNTGELFF. The CDR3 DNA reads TGTGCCAGCGGACAGAACACCGGGGAGCTGTTTTTT.

Only a few counts were recorded for this clone. The chain joins TRBV9 to TRBJ1-5; 7 nucleotides line up with TRBD1. This CDR3 contains 15 residues. J lost 1 base, V lost 0 bases, and 1 base had no gene match. Germline CDR1 SGDLS, CDR2 YYNGEE. The CDR3 protein is CASSVAGQSNQPQHF. The CDR3 DNA is TGTGCCAGCAGCGTAGCGGGACAGAGCAATCAGCCCCAGCATTTT.

The count of this clone is one. The chain carries TRBV28 and TRBJ2-5, with D possibly TRBD1 on 5 matching bases. Trimming removed 10 bases at V and 5 bases at J, with 11 bases between. The CDR3 is 11 amino acids. From germline, CDR1 is MDHEN and CDR2 SYDVKM. The CDR3 region is CAIQKGETQYF. The CDR3 bases are TGTGCCATCCAAAAGGGGGAGACCCAGTACTTC.

The chain uses TRBV2 and TRBJ2-1; D may be TRBD1 (5 bases). The CDR3 loop spans 12 amino acids. Germline CDR1 and CDR2: SNHLY and FYNNEI. V was shortened by 6 bases and J by 15 bases, with 18 bases between the two germline ends. In DNA, the CDR3 is TGTGCCAGCAGCGTACAGGACGGTTTACTGTTCTTC. Protein product: CASSVQDGLLFF.

This chain joins TRBV2 and TRBJ2-4; D not certain. Germline CDR1 reads SNHLY; CDR2 reads FYNNEI. This CDR3 comprises 14 residues. V gave up 4 bases and J gave up 0 bases, with 7 bases separating them. The chain's CDR3 is CASSAGLAKNIQYF. CDR3 nucleotide sequence: TGTGCCAGCAGTGCGGGTTTAGCCAAAAACATTCAGTACTTC.

The chain is built from TRBV3-1 (or the pseudogene TRBV3-2) and TRBJ1-6; a possible D gene is TRBD1 (6 bases). Trimming shortened V by 4 bases and J by 7 bases, and 8 bases separated the two germline ends. The V gene's germline CDR1 is LGHDT and CDR2 YNNKEL (reference sequence). The CDR3 is made up of 13 amino acids. In nucleotides, the CDR3 is TGTGCCAGCAGCCGACAGGTCAATTCACCCCTCCACTTT. Protein sequence: CASSRQVNSPLHF.